These 10 T cell receptor beta chains came from one sample sequenced in a study of STAT3 mutations in large granular lymphocyte leukemia. Points from the study as a whole: At least one immunodominant TCR beta clonotype appeared in every T-cell large granular lymphocyte leukemia patient.

For these receptors, no antigen is known. Sequencing used immunoSEQ multiplex PCR; TCRdb keeps in-frame clones, though not all of them. The profile covers tens of thousands of clones, with approximately 84% appearing a single time and 10% to 15% taken by the ten largest. Sequencing input: peripheral blood mononuclear cells. The receptors derive from a man aged 60 to 69 with T-cell large granular lymphocyte leukemia. Some clones in this sample may be carry-over from other donors' samples.

This clone has just one count. The V and J genes are TRBV7-2 and TRBJ2-3; 11 bases are a match to TRBD2. The CDR3 contains 16 residues. Germline V CDR1 and CDR2: SGHTA, FQGNSA. Trimming cost V 0 bases and J 6 bases; bases outside gene matches: 5. Here the CDR3 DNA reads TGTGCCAGCAGCTTAGCGATGGCTAGCGGGAGGGATACGCAGTATTTT. Its translation is CASSLAMASGRDTQYF.

The chain has TRBV14 and TRBJ1-1; a possible D gene is TRBD1 (5 bases). Germline V gives CDR1 SGHDN, CDR2 FVKESK. V lost 4 bases, J lost 0 bases, and 12 bases lay in between. There are 15 residues in the CDR3. The CDR3 coding sequence is TGTGCCAGCAGCCCAGGAGGGGCCCTGAACACTGAAGCTTTCTTT. It is translated as CASSPGGALNTEAFF.

This clone was seen once. This chain connects TRBV7-9 to TRBJ1-1, with D tentatively TRBD1 (6 bases). The V end was cut by 5 bases, the J end by 3 bases, with 16 bases between. The V gene's germline CDR1 is SEHNR and CDR2 FQNEAQ (reference sequence). The CDR3 spans 15 residues. The CDR3 nucleotides are TGTGCCAGCAGCACGAACAGGGCCGGGGACACTGAAGCTTTCTTT. Translation gives CASSTNRAGDTEAFF.

V usage is TRBV7-9 and J usage is TRBJ1-1, with 7 positions matching TRBD1. CDR1 SEHNR and CDR2 FQNEAQ come from the germline V gene (reference sequence). Losses at the gene ends were 5 bases for V and 1 base for J; bases not matched to a gene: 7. This CDR3 is 15 amino acids long. The CDR3 DNA follows: TGTGCCAGCAGCCCGTCACAGGGGTCGAACACTGAAGCTTTCTTT. Translating gives CASSPSQGSNTEAFF.

A single count supports this clone. This rearrangement joins TRBV5-1 to TRBJ1-2; D unclear. V was cut by 3 bases and J by 4 bases, with 13 bases left in between. The CDR3 extends over 14 amino acids. Germline lookup yields CDR1 SGHRS and CDR2 YFSETQ. The CDR3 is CASSSPSRSYGYTF. The CDR3, as DNA: TGCGCCAGCAGCTCCCCCTCAAGAAGCTATGGCTACACCTTC.

This chain joins TRBV5-1 and TRBJ2-5; D gene ambiguous. Germline loops: CDR1 SGHRS, CDR2 YFSETQ. The CDR3 loop spans 13 amino acids. V lost 0 bases to trimming and J lost 3 bases, with 6 bases between them. CDR3 amino acids: CASSLEAEETQYF. CDR3 in DNA: TGCGCCAGCAGCTTGGAGGCAGAAGAGACCCAGTACTTC.

J is TRBJ1-1 and V is TRBV18; TRBD1 is a possible D gene (6 bases). The CDR3 is 14 amino acids. Trimming removed 1 base at V and 5 bases at J, with 11 bases between. Germline V gene data show CDR1 as KGHSH and CDR2 as LQKENI. The CDR3 protein is CASSPQGRGTEAFF. DNA of the CDR3: TGTGCCAGCTCACCACAGGGAAGGGGGACTGAAGCTTTCTTT.

In regard to this clone: Its ends do not fully match the called genes, so a read error is possible. CDR3 loop: CASSSGGGTDEQFF. The CDR3 nucleotides are TGTGCTAGCAGCTCCGGGGGCGGGACTGATGAGCAGTTCTTC. The chain is built from TRBV7-7 and TRBJ2-1; D assignment may be TRBD1 or TRBD2 (6 bases each). The germline V gene has CDR1 SSHAT and CDR2 FNYEAQ (reference sequence). This CDR3 comprises 14 residues.

The rearrangement joins TRBV2 to TRBJ1-1; 8 bases are shared with TRBD1. The germline CDR1 and CDR2 sequences are SNHLY and FYNNEI. V lost 10 bases, J lost 3 bases, and 10 bases stayed unmatched. The CDR3 contains 14 residues. The chain's CDR3 is CATVKTGADTEAFF. In DNA, the CDR3 is TGTGCCACGGTTAAGACAGGGGCTGACACTGAAGCTTTCTTT.

This clone appeared once. The chain recombines TRBV4-3 with TRBJ2-1, with 7 positions matching TRBD2. CDR1 is LGHNA and CDR2 is YSLEER in the germline V gene. The CDR3 spans 15 residues. The J segment lost 4 bases and the V segment lost 3 bases, leaving 6 bases of the junction unmatched. CDR3: CASSQSGGGYNEQFF. The CDR3, as DNA: TGCGCCAGCAGCCAGTCGGGCGGGGGTTACAATGAGCAGTTCTTC.